This T cell receptor (beta chain) stems from a study of blood T cell repertoires in COVID-19. Overall study context: COVID-19 samples from acute and convalescent phases originated in the United States, Italy and Spain. T cells, B-cell-depleted T cells, or PBMCs supplied cDNA or gDNA.

This CDR3 region has 19 residues. From germline, CDR1 is MNHEY and CDR2 SVGEGT. The V segment lost 1 base and the J segment 0 bases; nucleotides outside the gene matches: 11. As originally analysed: Estimates of nucleated cell counts were drawn from the amplification of reference gene primers. The protocol was immunoSEQ multiplex PCR, while the TCRdb copy is restricted to in-frame clones and leaves out a portion. V, J and clone size reflect that table, while D and trimming were determined from the DNA. The sample carries over 120,000 clones, approximately 85% recorded once. Sequenced sample: peripheral blood. The chain couples TRBV6-2 or TRBV6-3 to TRBJ1-5; 8 bases map to TRBD1. The receptor was derived from a human donor with acute or convalescent COVID-19. The donor label of this sample is uncertain. The CDR3 bases are TGTGCCAGCAGTTACTGGCCCAGGGGGCCTGGATATAGCAATCAGCCCCAGCATTTT. It is translated as CASSYWPRGPGYSNQPQHF.